This T cell receptor (beta chain) was sequenced for a study of shared clonotypes between healthy human individuals. V lost 6 bases, J lost 7 bases, and 21 bases lay in between. The CDR3 is made up of 16 amino acids. The V gene's germline CDR1 is KGHSH and CDR2 LQKENI. This table comes from immunoSEQ multiplex PCR, and its TCRdb copy is limited to in-frame clones, with some not included. The sample contains some 630,000 clones, 60% to 80% of which appear only once. Sequenced material: memory CD4+ T cells sorted from blood. The subset was: CD45RA-negative fraction. V usage is TRBV18 and J usage is TRBJ1-4; tentative D call: TRBD1 (6 bases). The sequence came from a young woman in good health. The CDR3 loop reads CASSPSMGAQGEKLFF. The CDR3 DNA sequence: TGTGCCAGCTCCCCCAGTATGGGGGCGCAAGGTGAAAAACTGTTTTTT.